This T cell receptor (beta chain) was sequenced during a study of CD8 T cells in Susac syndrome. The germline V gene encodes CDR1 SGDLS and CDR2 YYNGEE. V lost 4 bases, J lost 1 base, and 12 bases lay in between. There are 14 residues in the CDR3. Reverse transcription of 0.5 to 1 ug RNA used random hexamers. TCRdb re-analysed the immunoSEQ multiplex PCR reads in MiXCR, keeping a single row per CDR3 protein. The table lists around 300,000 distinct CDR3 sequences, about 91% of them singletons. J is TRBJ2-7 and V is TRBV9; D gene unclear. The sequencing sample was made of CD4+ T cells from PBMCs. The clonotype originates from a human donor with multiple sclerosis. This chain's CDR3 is CASSPKTASYEQYF. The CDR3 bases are TGTGCCAGCAGCCCGAAAACAGCATCCTACGAGCAGTACTTC.